The present T cell receptor beta chain was sequenced within a study of cytomegalovirus exposure and HLA in healthy donors. About the study: As released early, the data held roughly 85 million unique TCRs from HLA-typed donors. The study's findings and limits: What TCR beta sequences reportedly achieved was accurate prediction of HLA-A and HLA-B alleles in most subjects. Cytomegalovirus status, reportedly, was diagnosed with high specificity and sensitivity by the classifier. Previous analysis showed most TCR beta V segments were productive about 87% or about 30% of the time.

The germline V and J ends were trimmed by 3 bases and 2 bases, with 23 bases remaining between them. Per the germline V gene, CDR1 is SGHNT and CDR2 is YYREEE (reference sequence). The CDR3 has 19 amino acids. This clone occurred once. Its antigen remains unknown. The PCR had 60 Vbeta and 13 Jbeta primers. The repertoire was sequenced with immunoSEQ multiplex PCR; TCRdb's copy has only in-frame clones and lacks some. The data hold some 65,000 clones, with more than 70% observed a single time. This chain links TRBV5-4 with TRBJ2-2; maybe TRBD1 (6 bases). Sequenced material: PBMCs. The clonotype originates from a man between 50 and 59 years old in good health and CMV-seropositive. CDR3 DNA: TGTGCCAGCAGCTCTGACAGGTCTCGCGTCGATTTAAACACCGGGGAGCTGTTTTTT. Its protein is CASSSDRSRVDLNTGELFF.